A selection of T cell receptor beta chains follows, all from one sample in a study of cytomegalovirus exposure and HLA in healthy donors. The protocol was immunoSEQ multiplex PCR, while the TCRdb copy is restricted to in-frame clones and leaves out a portion. The repertoire holds under 200,000 clones, with roughly 80% as singletons. The sequencing input was PBMCs. These receptors were collected from a woman between 18 and 30 years old in good health and CMV-seronegative. CDR3s include the opening cysteine and the closing phenylalanine or tryptophan. The D gene is left open where the match is weak. Clone size is stated in some rows and not others, as once, few, many or a class when expanded.

D gene: TRBD2; J gene: TRBJ2-1; V gene: TRBV9; clone size: -; CDR3 DNA: TGTGCCAGCAGCGTAGGGGACTACGGTGAGCAGTTCTTC; CDR3 protein: CASSVGDYGEQFF
D gene: -; J gene: TRBJ2-3; V gene: TRBV6-6; clone size: -; CDR3 DNA: TGTGCCAGCAGTCCGCACCAGACTAGCACAGATACGCAGTATTTT; CDR3 protein: CASSPHQTSTDTQYF
D gene: -; J gene: TRBJ2-3; V gene: TRBV10-1; clone size: -; CDR3 DNA: TGCGCCAGCAGTGAGGCGCGCACAGATACGCAGTATTTT; CDR3 protein: CASSEARTDTQYF
D gene: -; J gene: TRBJ2-1; V gene: TRBV9; clone size: -; CDR3 DNA: TGTGCCAGCAGCGCTACAGGGTCGCCCTACAATGAGCAGTTCTTC; CDR3 protein: CASSATGSPYNEQFF
D gene: -; J gene: TRBJ1-5; V gene: TRBV6-5; clone size: -; CDR3 DNA: TGTGTCAGCAGTTACTCGCCGAGCTTAAATCAGCCCCAGCATTTT; CDR3 protein: CVSSYSPSLNQPQHF
D gene: -; J gene: TRBJ2-1; V gene: TRBV19; clone size: -; CDR3 DNA: TGTGCCAGTAGTATCGTGGGGGCTAATGAGCAGTTCTTC; CDR3 protein: CASSIVGANEQFF
D gene: TRBD1; J gene: TRBJ1-6; V gene: TRBV5-4; clone size: -; CDR3 DNA: TGTGCCAGCAGCTTGAGACAGGGGGCCTTTCTTAATAATTCACCCCTCCACTTT; CDR3 protein: CASSLRQGAFLNNSPLHF
D gene: TRBD1; J gene: TRBJ2-2; V gene: TRBV29-1; clone size: -; CDR3 DNA: TGCAGCGTCCAAGACGGGACAGGGGTTTCTAACACCGGGGAGCTGTTTTTT; CDR3 protein: CSVQDGTGVSNTGELFF
D gene: TRBD2; J gene: TRBJ2-1; V gene: TRBV4-3; clone size: -; CDR3 DNA: TGCGCCAGCAGCCAAGCGGGCCCCGGGACTAGCGGCCCCAATGAGCAGTTCTTC; CDR3 protein: CASSQAGPGTSGPNEQFF
D gene: TRBD2; J gene: TRBJ2-1; V gene: TRBV28; clone size: -; CDR3 DNA: TGTGCCAGCAGTCCGGCCTCTAGCGGGGAGGGGGCCAATGAGCAGTTCTTC; CDR3 protein: CASSPASSGEGANEQFF
D gene: TRBD1; J gene: TRBJ1-2; V gene: TRBV4-1; clone size: -; CDR3 DNA: TGCGCCAGCAGCCAATATACCCGACAGGGTTTAGATGGCTACACCTTC; CDR3 protein: CASSQYTRQGLDGYTF
D gene: -; J gene: TRBJ1-5; V gene: TRBV4-3; clone size: -; CDR3 DNA: TGCGCCAGCAGCCAAGGCTTCTCGAGGGGGTCACTTGAGGAACCCCAGCATTTT; CDR3 protein: CASSQGFSRGSLEEPQHF
D gene: -; J gene: TRBJ1-2; V gene: TRBV5-1; clone size: few; CDR3 DNA: TGCGCCAGCAGCTGGCAGGGGCTCGACAGCTACACCTTC; CDR3 protein: CASSWQGLDSYTF
D gene: -; J gene: TRBJ2-5; V gene: TRBV11-2; clone size: -; CDR3 DNA: TGTGCCAGCAGCTTAGAACTAGTAGAGACCCAGTACTTC; CDR3 protein: CASSLELVETQYF
D gene: TRBD2; J gene: TRBJ2-1; V gene: TRBV7-2; clone size: -; CDR3 DNA: TGTGCCAGCAGCTTAGAGACTAGCAGGAGGGAGCAGTTCTTC; CDR3 protein: CASSLETSRREQFF
D gene: TRBD2; J gene: TRBJ2-6; V gene: TRBV4-3; clone size: few; CDR3 DNA: TGCGCCAGCAGCCACCTTAGCGGGTTCACCTCTGGGGCCAACGTCCTGACTTTC; CDR3 protein: CASSHLSGFTSGANVLTF
D gene: TRBD1; J gene: TRBJ2-7; V gene: TRBV5-6; clone size: -; CDR3 DNA: TGTGCCAGCAGCCCGATGGGACAGACTGGGGAGCAGTACTTC; CDR3 protein: CASSPMGQTGEQYF
D gene: TRBD2; J gene: TRBJ2-1; V gene: TRBV27; clone size: -; CDR3 DNA: TGTGCCAGCAGTTTCGGGACTAGCGGAAGCTCCTACAATGAGCAGTTCTTC; CDR3 protein: CASSFGTSGSSYNEQFF
D gene: TRBD2; J gene: TRBJ2-5; V gene: TRBV7-2; clone size: -; CDR3 DNA: TGTGCCAGCAGGCTAGCGGGAGGGCCGAGCCAGTACTTC; CDR3 protein: CASRLAGGPSQYF
D gene: -; J gene: TRBJ2-1; V gene: TRBV4-3; clone size: -; CDR3 DNA: TGCGCCAGCAGCCAACAATGGGGCAGGTCCTACAATGAGCAGTTCTTC; CDR3 protein: CASSQQWGRSYNEQFF
D gene: -; J gene: TRBJ2-4; V gene: TRBV28; clone size: -; CDR3 DNA: TGTGCCAGCAGGACCCAAGGGGAGGTGTTGGGAAACATTCAGTACTTC; CDR3 protein: CASRTQGEVLGNIQYF
D gene: TRBD1; J gene: TRBJ1-1; V gene: TRBV19; clone size: -; CDR3 DNA: TGTGCCAGTAGTCTGAGGACAGGATTCACTGAAGCTTTCTTT; CDR3 protein: CASSLRTGFTEAFF
D gene: -; J gene: TRBJ1-5; V gene: TRBV4-3; clone size: -; CDR3 DNA: TGCGCCAGCAGCCAAGATCGAGGGCCCCAGCATTTT; CDR3 protein: CASSQDRGPQHF
D gene: -; J gene: TRBJ2-7; V gene: TRBV29-1; clone size: -; CDR3 DNA: TGCAGCGTTCTGGACAGGGAGGGCTACGAGCAGTACTTC; CDR3 protein: CSVLDREGYEQYF
D gene: -; J gene: TRBJ2-5; V gene: TRBV6-6; clone size: -; CDR3 DNA: TGTGCCAGCGAACTGGGACACAACCAAGAGACCCAGTACTTC; CDR3 protein: CASELGHNQETQYF
D gene: TRBD2; J gene: TRBJ2-1; V gene: TRBV5-6; clone size: once; CDR3 DNA: TGTGCCAGCAGCCCTCGGGAGGGCCTCGGGAATGAGCAGTTCTTC; CDR3 protein: CASSPREGLGNEQFF
D gene: -; J gene: TRBJ2-2; V gene: TRBV7-9; clone size: -; CDR3 DNA: TGTGCCAGCAGCTTAATCTCGGCTAGCGCGCGCGGGGAGCTGTTTTTT; CDR3 protein: CASSLISASARGELFF
D gene: -; J gene: TRBJ1-3; V gene: TRBV7-9; clone size: once; CDR3 DNA: TGTTCCAGCAGCCGCCCCCAGGCCAGCTTCCACACCATATATTTT; CDR3 protein: CSSSRPQASFHTIYF
D gene: TRBD2; J gene: TRBJ2-1; V gene: TRBV27; clone size: -; CDR3 DNA: TGTGCCAGCAGTAGCGGTAGCGGGACCCCCTGGGGTGAGCAGTTCTTC; CDR3 protein: CASSSGSGTPWGEQFF
D gene: TRBD1; J gene: TRBJ1-2; V gene: TRBV27; clone size: few; CDR3 DNA: TGTGCCAGCAGTTCGACAGGGCGGGGTGGCTACACCTTC; CDR3 protein: CASSSTGRGGYTF
D gene: TRBD1; J gene: TRBJ1-2; V gene: TRBV4-3; clone size: -; CDR3 DNA: TGCGCCAGCAGCCAAGCTGTTACAGGGGCCTATGGCTACACCTTC; CDR3 protein: CASSQAVTGAYGYTF
D gene: -; J gene: TRBJ2-1; V gene: TRBV9; clone size: -; CDR3 DNA: TGTGCCAGCAGCGTAGGAGACACAGCCTACAATGAGCAGTTCTTC; CDR3 protein: CASSVGDTAYNEQFF
D gene: -; J gene: TRBJ1-1; V gene: TRBV18; clone size: -; CDR3 DNA: TGTGCCAGCTCACCACCGGGTCCCAACACCCTGCTAGTGAACACTGAAGCTTTCTTT; CDR3 protein: CASSPPGPNTLLVNTEAFF
D gene: -; J gene: TRBJ2-7; V gene: TRBV30; clone size: -; CDR3 DNA: TGTGCCTGGAGACCTTTTGGGGCCCCGAAACTGTTCGAGCAGTACTTC; CDR3 protein: CAWRPFGAPKLFEQYF
D gene: TRBD1; J gene: TRBJ1-5; V gene: TRBV28; clone size: -; CDR3 DNA: TGTGCCAGCAGTTCCGTAGCCCCCGGGACAGTAAACAGGGGGATTTATAGCAATCAGCCCCAGCATTTT; CDR3 protein: CASSSVAPGTVNRGIYSNQPQHF
D gene: TRBD1; J gene: TRBJ1-4; V gene: TRBV28; clone size: -; CDR3 DNA: TGTGCCAGCAGATCCGGGACAGCGAATGAAAAACTGTTTTTT; CDR3 protein: CASRSGTANEKLFF
D gene: TRBD1; J gene: TRBJ2-5; V gene: TRBV9; clone size: -; CDR3 DNA: TGTGCCAGCAGTAACCTTCCACCGGGACAGGTCCCGCAAGAGACCCAGTACTTC; CDR3 protein: CASSNLPPGQVPQETQYF
D gene: TRBD2; J gene: TRBJ2-2; V gene: TRBV4-1; clone size: -; CDR3 DNA: TGCGCCAGCAGCCAGAGCGGGGGGAACACCGGGGAGCTGTTTTTT; CDR3 protein: CASSQSGGNTGELFF
D gene: TRBD2; J gene: TRBJ2-3; V gene: TRBV19; clone size: -; CDR3 DNA: TGTGCCAGTAGTATAAGGGGACTAGCGGGAGGGGTTAACACAGATACGCAGTATTTT; CDR3 protein: CASSIRGLAGGVNTDTQYF
D gene: -; J gene: TRBJ2-7; V gene: TRBV5-6; clone size: -; CDR3 DNA: TGTGCCAGCAGGGATAGCGGAATTGCTCGGGACGAGCAGTACTTC; CDR3 protein: CASRDSGIARDEQYF
D gene: TRBD1; J gene: TRBJ1-5; V gene: TRBV30; clone size: -; CDR3 DNA: TGTGCCTGGAGTGTAATGTCGGGACAGGCCTATCAGCCCCAGCATTTT; CDR3 protein: CAWSVMSGQAYQPQHF
D gene: -; J gene: TRBJ1-1; V gene: TRBV11-3; clone size: once; CDR3 DNA: TGTGCCAGCTCGTCCCGGAACACTGAAGCTTTCTTT; CDR3 protein: CASSSRNTEAFF
D gene: TRBD1; J gene: TRBJ2-1; V gene: TRBV7-8; clone size: -; CDR3 DNA: TGTGCCAGCTTCGGGGTAACAGGGGAAAATAATGAGCAGTTCTTC; CDR3 protein: CASFGVTGENNEQFF
D gene: TRBD1; J gene: TRBJ1-4; V gene: TRBV27; clone size: -; CDR3 DNA: TGTGCCAGCAGTTTCCGTTTTGGGACAGATAATGAAAAACTGTTTTTT; CDR3 protein: CASSFRFGTDNEKLFF
D gene: TRBD2; J gene: TRBJ2-5; V gene: TRBV6-6; clone size: -; CDR3 DNA: TGTGCCAGCAGTTTCCCGGGGACTAGCGGGAGTCCCCAGTACTTC; CDR3 protein: CASSFPGTSGSPQYF
D gene: -; J gene: TRBJ1-2; V gene: TRBV12-5; clone size: -; CDR3 DNA: TGTGCTAGTGGTTTGGTACCAGGAACCTTCTATGGCTACACCTTC; CDR3 protein: CASGLVPGTFYGYTF
D gene: -; J gene: TRBJ1-3; V gene: TRBV30; clone size: -; CDR3 DNA: TGTGCCTGGAGCGCTAGAAACACCATATATTTT; CDR3 protein: CAWSARNTIYF
D gene: -; J gene: TRBJ2-2; V gene: TRBV14; clone size: -; CDR3 DNA: TGTGCCAGCAGCCTCATCTCGGGAGTTGTCGGGGAGCTGTTTTTT; CDR3 protein: CASSLISGVVGELFF
D gene: TRBD2; J gene: TRBJ2-1; V gene: TRBV5-1; clone size: -; CDR3 DNA: TGCGCCAGCAGGGTACTAGCGGGAGTTATAGATGAGCAGTTCTTC; CDR3 protein: CASRVLAGVIDEQFF
D gene: TRBD1; J gene: TRBJ1-5; V gene: TRBV5-4; clone size: -; CDR3 DNA: TGTGCCAGCAGCTTGGGTGGGACAGGCGATCAGCCCCAGCATTTT; CDR3 protein: CASSLGGTGDQPQHF
D gene: -; J gene: TRBJ2-5; V gene: TRBV11-2; clone size: -; CDR3 DNA: TGTGCCAGCAATCGCGGTCCCGAGACCCAGTACTTC; CDR3 protein: CASNRGPETQYF
D gene: TRBD1; J gene: TRBJ1-1; V gene: TRBV19; clone size: -; CDR3 DNA: TGTGCCAGTAGTATTAGACAGGGTACTGAAGCTTTCTTT; CDR3 protein: CASSIRQGTEAFF
D gene: -; J gene: TRBJ2-3; V gene: TRBV6-5; clone size: -; CDR3 DNA: TGTGCCAGCAGTTACAGGACGGACGGGGCAGATACGCAGTATTTT; CDR3 protein: CASSYRTDGADTQYF
D gene: TRBD1; J gene: TRBJ2-7; V gene: TRBV4-3; clone size: -; CDR3 DNA: TGCGCCAGCAGCCAGAACAGGGGTGGAGCGTACGAGCAGTACTTC; CDR3 protein: CASSQNRGGAYEQYF
D gene: TRBD1; J gene: TRBJ1-4; V gene: TRBV5-6; clone size: -; CDR3 DNA: TGTGCCAGCAGCTCCATTACAGGGGGGGTTGAAAAACTGTTTTTT; CDR3 protein: CASSSITGGVEKLFF
D gene: -; J gene: TRBJ2-3; V gene: TRBV28; clone size: -; CDR3 DNA: TGTGCCAGCAGTTTGGGCCAGGGTCTGGCAGATACGCAGTATTTT; CDR3 protein: CASSLGQGLADTQYF
D gene: TRBD2; J gene: TRBJ2-1; V gene: TRBV11-3; clone size: -; CDR3 DNA: TGTGCCAGCAGCACAGGGGTTGGCGGGGGGGGGTACAATGAGCAGTTCTTC; CDR3 protein: CASSTGVGGGGYNEQFF
D gene: -; J gene: TRBJ1-1; V gene: TRBV11-2; clone size: -; CDR3 DNA: TGTGCCAGCAGCCCCCGGGTAGGGGCAATTGAAGCTTTCTTT; CDR3 protein: CASSPRVGAIEAFF
D gene: TRBD2; J gene: TRBJ2-5; V gene: TRBV5-1; clone size: -; CDR3 DNA: TGCGCCAGCAGCCTCGGACTAGCGGGGGAAGAGACCCAGTACTTC; CDR3 protein: CASSLGLAGEETQYF
D gene: -; J gene: TRBJ1-5; V gene: TRBV5-1; clone size: -; CDR3 DNA: TGCGCCAGCAGCTTGGATGGGGCACGCGGTCAGCCCCAGCATTTT; CDR3 protein: CASSLDGARGQPQHF